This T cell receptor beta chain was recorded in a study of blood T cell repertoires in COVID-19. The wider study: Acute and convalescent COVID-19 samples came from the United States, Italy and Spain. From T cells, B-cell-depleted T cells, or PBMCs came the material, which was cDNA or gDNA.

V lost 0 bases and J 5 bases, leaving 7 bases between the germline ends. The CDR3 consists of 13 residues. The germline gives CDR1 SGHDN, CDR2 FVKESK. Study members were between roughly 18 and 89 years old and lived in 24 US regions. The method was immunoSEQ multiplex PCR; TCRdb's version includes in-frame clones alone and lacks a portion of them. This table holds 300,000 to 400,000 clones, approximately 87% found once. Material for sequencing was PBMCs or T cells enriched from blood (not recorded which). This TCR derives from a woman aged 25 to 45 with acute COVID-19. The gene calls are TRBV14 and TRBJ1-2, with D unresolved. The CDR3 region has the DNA TGTGCCAGCAGCCAAGAAACATGGTATGGCTACACCTTC. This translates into CASSQETWYGYTF. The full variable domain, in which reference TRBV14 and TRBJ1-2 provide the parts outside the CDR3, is EAGVTQFPSHSVIEKGQTVTLRCDPISGHDNLYWYRRVMGKEIKFLLHFVKESKQDESGMPNNRFLAERTGGTYSTLKVQPAELEDSGVYFCASSQETWYGYTFGSGTRLTVV.